Detailed here is one T cell receptor beta chain. The CDR3 has 15 amino acids. The germline gives CDR1 SGDLS, CDR2 YYNGEE. Trimming removed 3 bases at V and 3 bases at J, with 13 bases between. This specimen belongs to a study of control samples from healthy donors and cancer patients. Profiled with immunoSEQ multiplex PCR; TCRdb holds only in-frame clones, not every one. The table lists around 96,000 clones, approximately 93% of them singletons. This chain connects TRBV9 to TRBJ2-1, with D perhaps being TRBD1 or TRBD2 (5 bases each). Sample: blood. The TCR originated in a man younger than 35 in good health. CDR3: CASSAGTHLYNEQFF. In DNA, the CDR3 is TGTGCCAGCAGCGCCGGGACCCACCTCTACAATGAGCAGTTCTTC.